This note documents a single T cell receptor (beta chain) sequence. Its antigen is still unknown. No per-base quality is available; no much larger clone lies one base away. The data stem from a study of blood T cells in healthy people across ages (dated by TCRdb to between 2015 and 2016). Regarding the research as a whole: In model experiments, template switching captured about one uniquely barcoded TCR beta cDNA molecule for every two T cells. To track age-related changes in TCR beta repertoire diversity, the study relied on deep sequencing normalized with unique cDNA molecular identifiers. Donors of different ages were randomly distributed across sequencing lanes to avoid experimental bias. Using the same blood draw, the study looked at two additional independent replicas of 1 million unique cDNA reads for two donors, one aged 18 to 29 and the other aged 80 or older. The donors were split into four age groups: young (average 16 years), middle-aged (around 40), aged (approximately 59) and long-lived (under 90).

The paper's findings and limits, for the study overall: A strong correlation was found between observed TCR beta diversity and the percentage of naive T cells measured by flow cytometry. Observed TCR beta diversity per million T cells fell roughly linearly with age, and a significant reduction was already apparent by age around 40. Since profiling was done on bulk unsorted PBMCs, naive and antigen-experienced compartments could not be conclusively compared. Estimates of total diversity based on one million sequenced T cells were considered lower bounds and underestimates. Donor CMV infection status was unknown, potentially confounding age-related changes in expanded clonotypes. The long-lived group showed more naive CD4+ T cells, fewer expanded clones and increased TCR diversity than the aged group, suggesting age selection.

The germline V gene yields MNHEY for CDR1 and SVGEGT for CDR2. The CDR3 measures 15 amino acids from cysteine to phenylalanine. CDR3 DNA is the only sequence kept; it has 45 bases, read in frame from the first base. V was cut back by 6 bases and J by 4 bases, leaving a gap of 16 bases between them. Preparation of the library involved 5' RACE. The sequencer listed for this sample is Illumina HiSeq 2500. A second roughly 6 to 12 cycle PCR used a sample-barcoded 5' primer and a J-beta primer mix. A unique molecular identifier was introduced onto each TCR beta cDNA molecule by a template-switch 5' adaptor carrying 12 random nucleotides. Each sample yielded at least 3 million CDR3-containing paired-end reads. The Mint cDNA synthesis kit, primed by a TRBC-specific oligonucleotide, was used to synthesize first-strand cDNA from all RNA. Following uracil-DNA glycosylase treatment, a first 18-cycle PCR with universal primers M1SS and BC2_uni_R was performed on all cDNA. The original methods were these. Each sample was normalized by randomly selecting 1 million high-quality reads, each carrying a distinct molecular identifier. Instead of being binned into consensus sequences, reads that shared molecular identifiers were thrown out. MiTCR, run with a Q25 quality threshold and the strictest error-elimination algorithm, handled CDR3 identification, clonotype clustering and error correction. A nonparametric unseen species model using Euler transformation provided a lower-bound estimate of total TCR beta diversity. In-frame beta chains were kept once TCRdb had trimmed the public reads at Q25 with fastp and called clones with MiXCR. Rows are combined by CDR3 protein, so each entry shows the most common genes and DNA. The V and J calls here are based on TCRdb, not the publication. The sample yields hundreds of thousands of distinct CDR3 sequences; roughly 35% were counted once. The ten largest clonotypes hold 10% to 15% of the sample.

Donors were about 36 systemically healthy Caucasian individuals from Russia aged roughly 6 to 100 years. Ten milliliters of peripheral blood were drawn from each donor into EDTA-treated Vacutainer tubes. Ficoll-Paque density-gradient centrifugation was used to isolate PBMCs, with at least 6 million per sample. Trizol reagent was used to extract total RNA from the PBMCs, yielding at least 5.5 micrograms per sample. For every donor, an aliquot of PBMCs went through flow cytometry to measure the percentages of naive CD45RAhigh/CD27high T cells. The sequence was obtained from a young man in good health. The rearranged chain carries TRBV6-2 or TRBV6-3 and TRBJ2-1; the D region possibly corresponds to TRBD1 (6 bases align). The sequenced sample consisted of blood. This receptor has the CDR3 CASRGTAGVYNEQFF. The DNA is TGTGCCAGCAGAGGGACCGCAGGGGTATACAATGAGCAGTTCTTC.